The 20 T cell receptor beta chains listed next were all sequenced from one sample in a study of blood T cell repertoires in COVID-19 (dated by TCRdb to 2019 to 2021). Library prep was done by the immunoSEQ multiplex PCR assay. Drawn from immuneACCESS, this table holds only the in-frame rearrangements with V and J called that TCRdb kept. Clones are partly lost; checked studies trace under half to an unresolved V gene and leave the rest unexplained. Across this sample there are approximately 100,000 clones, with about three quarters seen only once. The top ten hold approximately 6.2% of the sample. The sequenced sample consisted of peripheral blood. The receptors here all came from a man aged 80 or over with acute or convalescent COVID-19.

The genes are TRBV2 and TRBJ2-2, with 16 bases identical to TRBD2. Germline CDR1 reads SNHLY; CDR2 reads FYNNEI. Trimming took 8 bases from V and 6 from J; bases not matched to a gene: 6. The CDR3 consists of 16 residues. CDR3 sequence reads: CASGGTSGRGAGELFF. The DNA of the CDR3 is TGTGCCAGCGGCGGGACTAGCGGGAGGGGCGCCGGGGAGCTGTTTTTT.

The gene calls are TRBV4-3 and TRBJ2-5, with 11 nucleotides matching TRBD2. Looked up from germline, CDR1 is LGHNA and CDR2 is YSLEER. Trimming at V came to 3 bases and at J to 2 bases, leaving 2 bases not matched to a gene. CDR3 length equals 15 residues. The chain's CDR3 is CASSQVAGGQETQYF. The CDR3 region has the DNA TGCGCCAGCAGCCAGGTAGCGGGGGGGCAAGAGACCCAGTACTTC.

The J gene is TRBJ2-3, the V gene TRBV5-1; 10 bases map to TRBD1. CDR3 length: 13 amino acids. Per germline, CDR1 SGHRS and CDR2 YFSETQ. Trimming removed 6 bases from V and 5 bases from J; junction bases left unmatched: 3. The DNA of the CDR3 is TGCGCCAGCATCGGGACAGGGGTAGATACGCAGTATTTT. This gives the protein CASIGTGVDTQYF.

CDR3 sequence (DNA): TGTGCCAGCCGGACTAGCGGGAGGGCCGGTACAGATACGCAGTATTTT. Translating gives CASRTSGRAGTDTQYF. The chain uses TRBV28 and TRBJ2-3; 15 nucleotides match TRBD2. V was pared by 8 bases and J by 3 bases, with 6 bases of the junction left unmatched. The germline V gene has CDR1 MDHEN and CDR2 SYDVKM. There are 16 residues in the CDR3. Based on the CDR3 plus reference TRBV28 and TRBJ2-3, the full variable domain is DVKVTQSSRYLVKRTGEKVFLECVQDMDHENMFWYRQDPGLGLRLIYFSYDVKMKEKGDIPEGYSVSREKKERFSLILESASTNQTSMYLCASRTSGRAGTDTQYFGPGTRLTVL.

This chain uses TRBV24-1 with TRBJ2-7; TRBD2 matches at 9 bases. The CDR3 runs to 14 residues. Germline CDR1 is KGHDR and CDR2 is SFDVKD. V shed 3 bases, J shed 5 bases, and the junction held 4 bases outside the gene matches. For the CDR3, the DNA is TGTGCCACCAGTGATAGGGCGGGAGGGAACGAGCAGTACTTC. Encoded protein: CATSDRAGGNEQYF.

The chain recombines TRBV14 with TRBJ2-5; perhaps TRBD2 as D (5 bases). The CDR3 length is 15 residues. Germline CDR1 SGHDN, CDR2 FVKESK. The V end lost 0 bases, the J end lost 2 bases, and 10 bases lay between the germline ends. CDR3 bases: TGTGCCAGCAGCCAAGAAGGAGGCAGGCAAGAGACCCAGTACTTC. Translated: CASSQEGGRQETQYF.

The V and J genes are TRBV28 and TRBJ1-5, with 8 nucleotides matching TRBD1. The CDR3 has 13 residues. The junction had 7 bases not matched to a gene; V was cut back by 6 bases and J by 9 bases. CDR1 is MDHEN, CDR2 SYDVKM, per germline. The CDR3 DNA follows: TGTGCCAGCAGCTTACAGGGGGAATCGCCCCAGCATTTT. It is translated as CASSLQGESPQHF.

CDR3 in amino acids: CASSLGGTDYYEQYF. CDR3 sequence (DNA): TGTGCCAGCAGCTTGGGGGGGACGGACTACTACGAGCAGTACTTC. The chain couples TRBV5-5 to TRBJ2-7, with D perhaps TRBD2 (6 bases). Germline V CDR1 and CDR2: SGHKS, YYEKEE (reference sequence). The V end was cut by 0 bases, the J end by 3 bases, with 13 bases between. This CDR3 spans 15 amino acids.

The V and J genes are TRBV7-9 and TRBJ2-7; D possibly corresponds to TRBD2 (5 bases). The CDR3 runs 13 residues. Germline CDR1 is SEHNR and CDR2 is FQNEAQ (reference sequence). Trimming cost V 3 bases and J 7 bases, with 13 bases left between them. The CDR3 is CASSFPGRREQYF. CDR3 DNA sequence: TGTGCCAGCAGCTTCCCGGGAAGGAGGGAGCAGTACTTC.

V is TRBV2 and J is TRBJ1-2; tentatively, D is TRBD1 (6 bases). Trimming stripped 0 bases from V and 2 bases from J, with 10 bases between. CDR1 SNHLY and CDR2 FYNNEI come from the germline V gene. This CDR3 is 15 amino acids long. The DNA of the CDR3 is TGTGCCAGCAGTGAAGCGGGGGCACCGAACTATGGCTACACCTTC. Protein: CASSEAGAPNYGYTF.

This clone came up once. The CDR3: CAISSGGASYEQYF. The CDR3 nucleotides read TGTGCCATCAGCTCAGGGGGCGCGTCCTACGAGCAGTACTTC. The chain recombines TRBV10-3 with TRBJ2-7, with 8 bases lining up with TRBD1. CDR1 and CDR2 (germline): ENHRY, SYGVKD. There are 14 residues in the CDR3. The J segment lost 1 base and the V segment lost 6 bases, leaving 5 bases of the junction unmatched.

Here the CDR3 DNA reads TGTGCCAGCAGGAGGGGGCCAGATTCACCCCTCCACTTT. This encodes CASRRGPDSPLHF. The V and J genes are TRBV6-5 and TRBJ1-6; 7 nucleotides align to TRBD1. V was pared by 6 bases and J by 8 bases, with 4 bases of the junction left unmatched. The CDR3 totals 13 residues. Germline V gene sequence: CDR1 MNHEY, CDR2 SVGAGI.

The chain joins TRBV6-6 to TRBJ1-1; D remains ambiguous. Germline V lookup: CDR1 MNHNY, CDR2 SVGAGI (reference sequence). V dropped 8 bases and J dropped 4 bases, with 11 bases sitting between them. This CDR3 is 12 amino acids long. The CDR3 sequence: CASSGALTEAFF. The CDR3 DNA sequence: TGTGCCAGCTCAGGCGCACTCACTGAAGCTTTCTTT.

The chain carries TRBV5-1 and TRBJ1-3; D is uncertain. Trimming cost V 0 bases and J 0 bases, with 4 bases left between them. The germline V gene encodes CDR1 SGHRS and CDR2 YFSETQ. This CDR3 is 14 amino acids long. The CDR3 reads CASSLAVSGNTIYF. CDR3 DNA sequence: TGCGCCAGCAGCTTGGCCGTCTCTGGAAACACCATATATTTT.

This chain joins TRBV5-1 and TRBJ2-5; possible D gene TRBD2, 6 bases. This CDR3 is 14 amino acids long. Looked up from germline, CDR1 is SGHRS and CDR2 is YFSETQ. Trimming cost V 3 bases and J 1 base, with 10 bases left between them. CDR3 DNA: TGCGCCAGCAGCTATAGCGGTTCCCAAGAGACCCAGTACTTC. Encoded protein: CASSYSGSQETQYF.

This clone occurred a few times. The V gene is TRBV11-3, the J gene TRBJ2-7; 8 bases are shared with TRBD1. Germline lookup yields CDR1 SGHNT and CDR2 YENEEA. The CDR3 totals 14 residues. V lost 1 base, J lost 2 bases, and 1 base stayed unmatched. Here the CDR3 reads CASSLGTGTYEQYF. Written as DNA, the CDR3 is TGTGCCAGCAGCTTAGGGACAGGGACCTACGAGCAGTACTTC.

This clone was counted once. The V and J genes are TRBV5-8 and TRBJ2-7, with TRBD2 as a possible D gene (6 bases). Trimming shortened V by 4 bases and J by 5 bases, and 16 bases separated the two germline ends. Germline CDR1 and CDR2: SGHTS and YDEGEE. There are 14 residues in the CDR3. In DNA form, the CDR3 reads TGTGCCAGCAGCCCTGGGGGGAGAAGGAACGAGCAGTACTTC. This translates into CASSPGGRRNEQYF.

In DNA, the CDR3 is TGTGCCAGCTCCGAGGGAGGGTATAGCAATCAGCCCCAGCATTTT. This sequence encodes CASSEGGYSNQPQHF. V is TRBV18 and J is TRBJ1-5, with unresolved D. The germline V gene encodes CDR1 KGHSH and CDR2 LQKENI. Trimming stripped 6 bases from V and 0 bases from J, with 12 bases between. CDR3 length: 15 residues. The full variable domain, completed using reference TRBV18 and TRBJ1-5, is NAGVMQNPRHLVRRRGQEARLRCSPMKGHSHVYWYRQLPEEGLKFMVYLQKENIIDESGMPKERFSAEFPKEGPSILRIQQVVRGDSAAYFCASSEGGYSNQPQHFGDGTRLSIL.

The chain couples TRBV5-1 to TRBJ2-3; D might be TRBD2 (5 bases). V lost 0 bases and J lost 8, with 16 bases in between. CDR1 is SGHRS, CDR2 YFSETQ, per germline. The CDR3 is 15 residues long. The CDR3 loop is CASSLAMVAEGTQYF. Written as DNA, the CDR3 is TGCGCCAGCAGCTTGGCCATGGTGGCAGAGGGTACGCAGTATTTT.

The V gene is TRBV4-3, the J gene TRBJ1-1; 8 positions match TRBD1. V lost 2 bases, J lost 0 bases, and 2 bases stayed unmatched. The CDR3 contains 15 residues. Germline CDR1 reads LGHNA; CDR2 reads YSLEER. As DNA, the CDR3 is TGCGCCAGCAGCCAAACAGGGGGGATGAACACTGAAGCTTTCTTT. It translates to CASSQTGGMNTEAFF.